A single sample is the source of the 18 T cell receptor beta chains below, sequenced in a study of blood T cell repertoires in COVID-19. Generated by immunoSEQ multiplex PCR, the TCRdb table keeps only in-frame clones and is missing some. The sample holds 70,000 to 95,000 clones, around 89% seen once. Sequenced: peripheral blood. These TCRs come from a man between 50 and 59 years old with COVID-19, enrolled during active disease.

J is TRBJ1-5 and V is TRBV18; D gene ambiguous. The CDR3 is 17 residues long. Germline CDR1 reads KGHSH; CDR2 reads LQKENI. The V end was cut by 2 bases, the J end by 0 bases, with 14 bases between. CDR3 loop: CASSPSGVGNSNQPQHF. CDR3 in DNA: TGTGCCAGCTCACCAAGCGGCGTAGGGAATAGCAATCAGCCCCAGCATTTT.

V and J are TRBV2 and TRBJ1-4; 9 bases line up with TRBD1. The CDR3 length is 17 residues. V lost 6 bases to trimming and J lost 3 bases; unmatched junction nucleotides: 11. The V gene's germline CDR1 is SNHLY and CDR2 FYNNEI. The CDR3 spells CASRKTGTGTANEKLFF. CDR3 nucleotide sequence: TGTGCCAGCAGAAAGACCGGGACAGGGACGGCTAATGAAAAACTGTTTTTT. The variable domain in full, with the rest retrieved from reference TRBV2 and TRBJ1-4, is EPEVTQTPSHQVTQMGQEVILRCVPISNHLYFYWYRQILGQKVEFLVSFYNNEISEKSEIFDDQFSVERPDGSNFTLKIRSTKLEDSAMYFCASRKTGTGTANEKLFFGSGTQLSVL.

This chain joins TRBV7-9 and TRBJ2-7; TRBD1 might be the D (6 bases). The CDR3 covers 12 residues. V was trimmed by 5 bases and J by 6 bases, leaving 11 bases between them. The germline gives CDR1 SEHNR, CDR2 FQNEAQ (reference sequence). The CDR3 is CASSPGQSEQYF. CDR3 DNA: TGTGCCAGCAGCCCCGGACAGAGCGAGCAGTACTTC.

J is TRBJ2-5 and V is TRBV5-6, with 8 bases fitting TRBD2. Trimming took 0 bases from V and 5 from J; bases not matched to a gene: 6. This CDR3 contains 15 residues. The germline CDR1 and CDR2 sequences are SGHDT and YYEEEE. In nucleotides, the CDR3 is TGTGCCAGCAGCTTGGCCAACGGCGGGGGGGAGACCCAGTACTTC. Its protein is CASSLANGGGETQYF.

The V and J genes are TRBV6-6 and TRBJ1-3; D may be TRBD1 (6 bases). Trimming stripped 6 bases from V and 2 bases from J, with 8 bases between. This CDR3 contains 13 residues. Looked up from germline, CDR1 is MNHNY and CDR2 is SVGAGI (reference sequence). The CDR3 DNA follows: TGTGCCAGCAGCAACAGGGCTGGAAACACCATATATTTT. As protein: CASSNRAGNTIYF.

J is TRBJ2-7 and V is TRBV9; weak D call: TRBD1 (6 bases). Germline V gene lookup returns CDR1 SGDLS and CDR2 YYNGEE. Trimming cost V 2 bases and J 2 bases, with 14 bases left between them. The CDR3 has 15 residues. The CDR3 DNA reads TGTGCCAGCAGCGTCGGACAGAACCAAGCCTACGAGCAGTACTTC. It translates to CASSVGQNQAYEQYF.

The CDR3 reads CASSQGQLNTEAFF. CDR3 nucleotide sequence: TGCGCCAGCAGCCAAGGACAGCTGAACACTGAAGCTTTCTTT. The chain couples TRBV4-1 to TRBJ1-1, with D possibly TRBD1 on 5 matching bases. Deletions cut 1 base from V and 0 bases from J, with 6 bases between. The CDR3 runs 14 residues. In germline, CDR1 is MGHRA, CDR2 YSYEKL.

The chain uses TRBV20-1 and TRBJ1-2, with 8 bases lining up with TRBD1. This CDR3 contains 13 residues. Germline-derived CDR1 and CDR2 are DFQATT and SNEGSKA (reference sequence). The V gene end was trimmed by 3 bases and the J gene end by 7 bases; junction bases not matched to a gene: 7. CDR3 in amino acids: CSASAQGAFGYTF. As DNA, the CDR3 is TGCAGTGCTAGTGCCCAGGGGGCTTTTGGCTACACCTTC.

This clone was counted a few times. The rearrangement uses TRBV6-5 and TRBJ1-5; D unclear. CDR3 length: 13 residues. Germline V gene sequence: CDR1 MNHEY, CDR2 SVGAGI. Deletions cut 6 bases from V and 2 bases from J, with 8 bases between. CDR3 nucleotide sequence: TGTGCCAGCAGCTTGGCCGGCAATCAGCCCCAGCATTTT. The encoded protein is CASSLAGNQPQHF.

The rearrangement links TRBV29-1 to TRBJ1-2; the match to TRBD1 covers 7 bases. This CDR3 region has 11 residues. Germline V CDR1 and CDR2: SQVTM, ANQGSEA. The J segment lost 7 bases and the V segment lost 7 bases, leaving 6 bases of the junction unmatched. CDR3 sequence: CSAWDSRGYTF. CDR3 sequence (DNA): TGCAGCGCCTGGGACAGCCGTGGCTACACCTTC.

This clone was detected only a few times. This chain links TRBV2 with TRBJ2-5, with 8 bases lining up with TRBD2. Germline V lookup: CDR1 SNHLY, CDR2 FYNNEI. This CDR3 has 14 amino acids. Trimming at V came to 3 bases and at J to 4 bases, leaving 4 bases not matched to a gene. The CDR3 nucleotides are TGTGCCAGCAGTGATCGGGGGGGCGGAGAGACCCAGTACTTC. Amino acid sequence: CASSDRGGGETQYF.

The chain carries TRBV5-1 and TRBJ1-2; the D is unclear. This CDR3 is built from 11 residues. V gave up 2 bases and J gave up 3 bases, with 2 bases separating them. Per germline, CDR1 SGHRS and CDR2 YFSETQ. The CDR3 sequence is CASSFDYGYTF. Written as DNA, the CDR3 is TGCGCCAGCAGCTTCGACTATGGCTACACCTTC.

This chain joins TRBV10-2 and TRBJ2-2; 7 bases line up with TRBD1. This CDR3 comprises 15 residues. With 2 bases clipped from V and 7 bases from J, the junction kept 7 bases outside the gene matches. Per the germline V gene, CDR1 is WSHSY and CDR2 is SAAADI. The CDR3 DNA sequence: TGCGCCAGCAGTGAGACAGGGGTTTTGATCGGGGAGCTGTTTTTT. Protein: CASSETGVLIGELFF.

This clone was seen only once. The chain combines TRBV18 with TRBJ1-6, with TRBD1 matching 10 bases. The CDR3 has 16 residues. Unmatched junction bases numbered 8, after V lost 3 bases and J lost 9 bases. Germline V gives CDR1 KGHSH, CDR2 LQKENI. The CDR3 DNA reads as TGTGCCAGCTCACCCCGCGGACAGGGGGGGACTTCACCCCTCCACTTT. It translates to CASSPRGQGGTSPLHF.

This rearrangement joins TRBV4-1 to TRBJ1-1; no clear D gene. The CDR3 covers 15 residues. The V gene lost 0 bases and the J gene lost 1 base, with 9 bases spanning the gap. The germline V gene has CDR1 MGHRA and CDR2 YSYEKL. The DNA of the CDR3 is TGCGCCAGCAGCCAAGAAGGGAGAGAGAACACTGAAGCTTTCTTT. Translating gives CASSQEGRENTEAFF.

This clone turned up a few times. The rearrangement uses TRBV4-3 and TRBJ1-2, with D possibly TRBD1 on 5 matching bases. Germline V gives CDR1 LGHNA, CDR2 YSLEER. The CDR3 totals 16 residues. The germline V and J ends were trimmed by 0 bases and 0 bases, with 11 bases remaining between them. As DNA, the CDR3 is TGCGCCAGCAGCCAAGAGGGGGGGAACGCTAACTATGGCTACACCTTC. Translated, it gives CASSQEGGNANYGYTF.

The V and J genes are TRBV28 and TRBJ1-2; 9 nucleotides line up with TRBD1. Per germline, CDR1 MDHEN and CDR2 SYDVKM. The CDR3 loop spans 17 amino acids. Trimming at V came to 2 bases and at J to 4 bases, leaving 11 bases not matched to a gene. Written as DNA, the CDR3 is TGTGCCAGCAGTTTAGTCGCCGGGACAGGGCGCTTCTATGGCTACACCTTC. Translated: CASSLVAGTGRFYGYTF.

This clone showed up just a few times. V gene TRBV6-2 or TRBV6-3 combines with J gene TRBJ2-1, with TRBD2 identical over 14 bases. The CDR3 loop spans 15 amino acids. The V and J ends lost 0 bases and 9 bases, in that order; junction bases with no gene match: 1. Germline CDR1 and CDR2: MNHEY and SVGEGT. CDR3 protein: CASSYSTSGGAEQFF. The CDR3 region has the DNA TGTGCCAGCAGTTACTCGACTAGCGGGGGGGCTGAGCAGTTCTTC.